The present TCR beta chain was sequenced within a study of T cell responses to AZD1222 COVID-19 vaccine. V was shortened by 0 bases and J by 4 bases, with 18 bases between the two germline ends. This CDR3 comprises 17 residues. Germline assignment: CDR1 MGHRA and CDR2 YSYEKL. This clone has only a few counts. Its specificity is unknown. The method was immunoSEQ multiplex PCR; TCRdb's version includes in-frame clones alone and lacks a portion of them. The sample includes some 92,000 clones, approximately 90% of them seen just once. The study, taken as a whole, reports: Compared with day 0, the breadth and depth of the Spike-specific TCR repertoire rose significantly after two doses of AZD1222. The sample set comprised mostly white British donors with more females, and clonal diversity was possibly underestimated. The study sampled repertoires only after the peak T cell response. Reportedly, close to half of spike-specific TCRs are directed against unmutated variant regions.

This chain joins TRBV4-1 and TRBJ1-2, with D perhaps TRBD1 (5 bases). The receptor comes from an adult in good health. Material: peripheral blood, obtained on day 0 of AZD1222 vaccination. Here the CDR3 DNA reads TGCGCCAGCAGCCAAGATCTTACGGCAGGGAGAGGCTATGGCTACACCTTC. This encodes CASSQDLTAGRGYGYTF.